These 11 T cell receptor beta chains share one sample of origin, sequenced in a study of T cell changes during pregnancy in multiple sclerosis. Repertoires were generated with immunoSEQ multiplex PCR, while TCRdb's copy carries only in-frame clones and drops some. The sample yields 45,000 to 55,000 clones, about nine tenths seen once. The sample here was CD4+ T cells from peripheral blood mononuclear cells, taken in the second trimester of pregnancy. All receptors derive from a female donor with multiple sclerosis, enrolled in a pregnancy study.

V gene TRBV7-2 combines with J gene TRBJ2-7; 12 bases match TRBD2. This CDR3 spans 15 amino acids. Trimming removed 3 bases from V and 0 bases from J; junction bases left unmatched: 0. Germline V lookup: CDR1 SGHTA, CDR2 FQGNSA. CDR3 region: CASSLTSGSSYEQYF. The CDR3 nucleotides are TGTGCCAGCAGCTTGACTAGCGGGAGCTCCTACGAGCAGTACTTC.

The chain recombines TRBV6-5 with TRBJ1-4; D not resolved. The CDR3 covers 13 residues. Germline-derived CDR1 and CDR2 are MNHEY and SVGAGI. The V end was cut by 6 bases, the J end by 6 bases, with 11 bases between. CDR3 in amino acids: CASREAGYEKLFF. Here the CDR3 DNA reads TGTGCCAGCAGGGAGGCAGGTTATGAAAAACTGTTTTTT.

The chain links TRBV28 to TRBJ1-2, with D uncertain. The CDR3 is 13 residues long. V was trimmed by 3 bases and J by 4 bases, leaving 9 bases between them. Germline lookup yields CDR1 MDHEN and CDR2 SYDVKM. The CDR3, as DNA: TGTGCCAGCAGTTTCACCACGGGCTATGGCTACACCTTC. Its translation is CASSFTTGYGYTF.

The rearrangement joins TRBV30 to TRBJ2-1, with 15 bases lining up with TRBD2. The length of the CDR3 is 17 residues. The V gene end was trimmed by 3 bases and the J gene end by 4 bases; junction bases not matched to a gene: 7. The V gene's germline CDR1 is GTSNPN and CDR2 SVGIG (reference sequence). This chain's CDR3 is CAWRGTSGRSGYNEQFF. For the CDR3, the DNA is TGTGCCTGGAGAGGGACTAGCGGGAGGTCGGGGTACAATGAGCAGTTCTTC.

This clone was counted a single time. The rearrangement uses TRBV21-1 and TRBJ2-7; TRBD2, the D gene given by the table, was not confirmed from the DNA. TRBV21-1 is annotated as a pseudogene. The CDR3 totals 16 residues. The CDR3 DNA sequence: TGTGCCAGCAGCTCTTCCGGGACTAGCGGATCCTACGAGCAGTACTTC. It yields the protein CASSSSGTSGSYEQYF.

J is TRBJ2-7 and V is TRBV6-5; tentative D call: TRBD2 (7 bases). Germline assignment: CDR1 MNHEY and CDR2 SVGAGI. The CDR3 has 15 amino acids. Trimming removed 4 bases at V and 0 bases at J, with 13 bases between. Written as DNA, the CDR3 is TGTGCCAGCAGTTTGGGGGGGCCAGTCTCCTACGAGCAGTACTTC. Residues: CASSLGGPVSYEQYF.

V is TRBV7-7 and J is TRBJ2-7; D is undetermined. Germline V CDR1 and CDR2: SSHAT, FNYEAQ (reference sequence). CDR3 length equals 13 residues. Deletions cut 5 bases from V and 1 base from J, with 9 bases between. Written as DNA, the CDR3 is TGTGCCAGCAGCCCCCAGTCGTCCTACGAGCAGTACTTC. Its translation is CASSPQSSYEQYF.

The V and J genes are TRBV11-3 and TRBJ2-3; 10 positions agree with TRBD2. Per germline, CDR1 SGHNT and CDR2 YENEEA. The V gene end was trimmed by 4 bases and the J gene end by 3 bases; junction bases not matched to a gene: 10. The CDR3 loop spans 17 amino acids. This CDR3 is CASSSMTSGLSTDTQYF. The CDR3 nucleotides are TGTGCCAGCAGCTCCATGACTAGCGGGTTATCGACAGATACGCAGTATTTT.

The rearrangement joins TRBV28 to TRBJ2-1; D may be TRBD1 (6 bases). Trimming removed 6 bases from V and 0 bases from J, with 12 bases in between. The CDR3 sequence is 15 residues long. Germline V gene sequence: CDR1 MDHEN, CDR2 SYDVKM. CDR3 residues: CASRQDRTSYNEQFF. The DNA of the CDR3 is TGTGCCAGCAGACAAGACAGGACCTCCTACAATGAGCAGTTCTTC.

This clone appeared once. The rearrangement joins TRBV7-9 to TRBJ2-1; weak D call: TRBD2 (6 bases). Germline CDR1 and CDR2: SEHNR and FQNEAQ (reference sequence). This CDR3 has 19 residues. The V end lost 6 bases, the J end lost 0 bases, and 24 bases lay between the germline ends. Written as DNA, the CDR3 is TGTGCCAGCAGTGAGGGGCAGGGAGGACTTTTTAGCTCCTACAATGAGCAGTTCTTC. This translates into CASSEGQGGLFSSYNEQFF.

DNA for the CDR3: TGTGCCATCAGTGGGTTACAGGGGGCTTATGGCTACACCTTC. Protein: CAISGLQGAYGYTF. The genes are TRBV10-3 and TRBJ1-2; 9 nucleotides align to TRBD1. CDR3 length equals 14 residues. The V and J ends lost 4 bases and 5 bases, in that order; junction bases with no gene match: 5. The V gene's germline CDR1 is ENHRY and CDR2 SYGVKD.